One sample yielded the 19 T cell receptor beta chains listed below, sequenced in a study of CD8 T cells in Susac syndrome. The RNA, roughly 0.45 to 1 ug, was put through reverse transcription using random hexamers. TCRdb re-analysed the immunoSEQ multiplex PCR reads in MiXCR, keeping a single row per CDR3 protein. This repertoire shows approximately 300,000 distinct CDR3 sequences, roughly 90% found once; its top ten account for under 0.2%. Sequencing was carried out using CD8+ T cells from PBMCs. The receptors originated from a human donor with multiple sclerosis.

The chain recombines TRBV27 with TRBJ2-5; TRBD1 or TRBD2 may be the D gene (5 bases each). Trimming removed 3 bases from V and 1 base from J, with 12 bases in between. The CDR3 runs to 15 residues. Germline-derived CDR1 and CDR2 are MNHEY and SMNVEV (reference sequence). CDR3 loop: CASSLRDRPQETQYF. The CDR3 coding sequence is TGTGCCAGCAGTTTGAGGGACCGTCCCCAAGAGACCCAGTACTTC.

CDR3 in DNA: TGTGCCTGGAGAGGCCTAGGATACGAGCAGTACTTC. This codes for CAWRGLGYEQYF. J is TRBJ2-7 and V is TRBV30; D is unclear. The CDR3 is 12 amino acids. Looked up from germline, CDR1 is GTSNPN and CDR2 is SVGIG (reference sequence). Trimming stripped 3 bases from V and 4 bases from J, with 10 bases between.

The chain is built from TRBV3-1 and TRBJ1-3; D remains ambiguous. The length of the CDR3 is 17 residues. Trimming stripped 0 bases from V and 0 bases from J, with 12 bases between. Germline CDR1 reads LGHDT; CDR2 reads YNNKEL (reference sequence). This CDR3 reads CASSQDEVGFSGNTIYF. The CDR3 bases are TGTGCCAGCAGCCAAGATGAGGTGGGGTTCTCTGGAAACACCATATATTTT.

V and J are TRBV14 and TRBJ2-2; 8 positions agree with TRBD2. V gave up 6 bases and J gave up 6 bases; unmatched junction bases: 3. CDR3 length equals 13 residues. Germline V gene sequence: CDR1 SGHDN, CDR2 FVKESK. CDR3 region: CASSFGRAGELFF. For the CDR3, the DNA is TGTGCCAGCAGTTTCGGGAGGGCCGGGGAGCTGTTTTTT.

In this sample, this clonotype turned up many times. The chain combines TRBV7-2 with TRBJ1-4, with TRBD1 identical over 9 bases. Germline-derived CDR1 and CDR2 are SGHTA and FQGNSA. The CDR3 contains 18 residues. Trimming at V came to 5 bases and at J to 0 bases, leaving 10 bases not matched to a gene. The DNA of the CDR3 is TGTGCCAGCAGCCGTCCCGGACAGGGGAAAACAACTAATGAAAAACTGTTTTTT. Translating it yields CASSRPGQGKTTNEKLFF.

J is TRBJ2-2 and V is TRBV4-3, with D possibly matching TRBD2 (5 bases). The CDR3 has 17 residues. Trimming took off 1 base at V and 6 bases at J, with 18 bases between the two ends. The germline V gene has CDR1 LGHNA and CDR2 YSLEER. Written as DNA, the CDR3 is TGCGCCAGCAGCCAAGCCCTACTAGTCCCAAACGCCGGGGAGCTGTTTTTT. Its protein is CASSQALLVPNAGELFF.

The chain joins TRBV27 to TRBJ2-2, with D possibly being TRBD2 (5 bases). V was shortened by 2 bases and J by 5 bases, with 15 bases between the two germline ends. This CDR3 is 16 amino acids long. Germline CDR1 and CDR2: MNHEY and SMNVEV (reference sequence). The CDR3 DNA sequence: TGTGCCAGCAGTTTAATTCTTTTTGGGAGTACCGGGGAGCTGTTTTTT. Its translation is CASSLILFGSTGELFF.

This clonotype was seen only a few times. This chain joins TRBV28 and TRBJ2-3, with 8 bases that match TRBD1. CDR3 length: 15 amino acids. V trimming: 5 bases; J trimming: 0 bases; junction bases outside the gene matches: 4. Per germline, CDR1 MDHEN and CDR2 SYDVKM. CDR3 in amino acids: CASSPGTGSTDTQYF. CDR3 coding DNA: TGTGCCAGCAGTCCCGGGACAGGTAGCACAGATACGCAGTATTTT.

The V call is TRBV7-2, the J call TRBJ2-1; TRBD2 matches at 7 bases. V shed 1 base, J shed 1 base, and the junction held 7 bases outside the gene matches. This CDR3 is built from 17 residues. Germline V CDR1 and CDR2: SGHTA, FQGNSA. The CDR3 loop is CASSLVQREYSYNEQFF. As DNA, the CDR3 is TGTGCCAGCAGCTTAGTCCAGCGGGAATATTCCTACAATGAGCAGTTCTTC.

This clonotype showed up many times. J is TRBJ2-7 and V is TRBV5-6; D remains unclear. The length of the CDR3 is 13 residues. Trimming took off 0 bases at V and 2 bases at J, with 6 bases between the two ends. Germline CDR1 is SGHDT and CDR2 is YYEEEE. The CDR3 protein is CASSLGPTYEQYF. CDR3 nucleotides: TGTGCCAGCAGCTTGGGACCCACCTACGAGCAGTACTTC. Complete variable domain (other parts from reference TRBV5-6 and TRBJ2-7): DAGVTQSPTHLIKTRGQQVTLRCSPKSGHDTVSWYQQALGQGPQFIFQYYEEEERQRGNFPDRFSGHQFPNYSSELNVNALLLGDSALYLCASSLGPTYEQYFGPGTRLTVT.

This clonotype was detected only once. The junction shows a germline mismatch at one end, possibly a read error. J is TRBJ1-2 and V is TRBV7-2; D call uncertain. Germline V gene data show CDR1 as SGHTA and CDR2 as FQGNSA. The CDR3 is 13 amino acids. CDR3 sequence: CASSSGTYYGYAF. The CDR3 DNA sequence: TGTGCCAGCAGCTCGGGAACTTACTATGGCTACGCCTTC. The full variable domain, rest sourced from reference TRBV7-2 and TRBJ1-2, is GAGVSQSPSNKVTEKGKDVELRCDPISGHTALYWYRQSLGQGLEFLIYFQGNSAPDKSGLPSDRFSAERTGGSVSTLTIQRTQQEDSAVYLCASSSGTYYGYAFGSGTRLTVV.

The V call is TRBV11-1, the J call TRBJ1-1; unclear D gene. V dropped 7 bases and J dropped 4 bases, with 10 bases sitting between them. From germline, CDR1 is SGHAT and CDR2 FQDESV (reference sequence). The CDR3 consists of 12 residues. As DNA, the CDR3 is TGTGCCAGCATTGGGAGCGGCACTGAAGCTTTCTTT. The encoded protein is CASIGSGTEAFF.

The V call is TRBV29-1, the J call TRBJ2-7; 7 bases line up with TRBD1. The CDR3 spans 13 residues. V shed 6 bases, J shed 5 bases, and the junction held 10 bases outside the gene matches. The germline V gene encodes CDR1 SQVTM and CDR2 ANQGSEA. This CDR3 is CSVSYGTEDEQYF. CDR3 in DNA: TGCAGCGTGAGTTACGGGACAGAAGACGAGCAGTACTTC.

The gene calls are TRBV13 and TRBJ2-5, with unresolved D. Looked up from germline, CDR1 is PRHDT and CDR2 is FYEKMQ (reference sequence). This CDR3 has 13 residues. Trimming pared 6 bases from V and 4 bases from J, leaving 12 bases between. The CDR3 sequence is CASSSPGAETQYF. The DNA for the CDR3 is TGTGCCAGCAGTTCCCCAGGAGCAGAGACCCAGTACTTC.

The chain recombines TRBV9 with TRBJ2-1; the D gene is possibly TRBD1 (6 bases). The germline CDR1 and CDR2 sequences are SGDLS and YYNGEE. This CDR3 has 16 amino acids. V was shortened by 2 bases and J by 4 bases, with 16 bases between the two germline ends. The CDR3 protein is CASSVKGYREYNEQFF. For the CDR3, the DNA is TGTGCCAGCAGCGTCAAGGGGTACAGGGAATACAATGAGCAGTTCTTC.

CDR3 sequence: CATSRGLGGVDEKLFF. The DNA of the CDR3 is TGTGCCACCAGCAGAGGTTTAGGGGGCGTGGATGAAAAACTGTTTTTT. The chain carries TRBV15 and TRBJ1-4; 7 bases agree with TRBD1. V lost 1 base and J lost 6; bases outside the gene matches: 8. This CDR3 region has 16 residues. Per germline, CDR1 LNHNV and CDR2 YYDKDF (reference sequence).

The V call is TRBV29-1, the J call TRBJ1-2, with 9 bases fitting TRBD1. The germline gives CDR1 SQVTM, CDR2 ANQGSEA. V shed 5 bases and J 3 bases; nucleotides not matched to a gene: 10. The CDR3 covers 15 residues. In DNA form, the CDR3 reads TGCAGCGTTCGGACAGGGGCCCCTTCGGACTATGGCTACACCTTC. This sequence encodes CSVRTGAPSDYGYTF.

The chain joins TRBV18 to TRBJ2-7, with D unresolved. The germline gives CDR1 KGHSH, CDR2 LQKENI. This CDR3 is 14 amino acids long. V was cut by 1 base and J by 3 bases, with 10 bases left in between. The CDR3 DNA follows: TGTGCCAGCTCACCACTCGAAGTACACTACGAGCAGTACTTC. Translated, it gives CASSPLEVHYEQYF.

CDR3 DNA: TGTGCCAGCAGCTTGACTAGCGGGGGGCACAATGAGCAGTTCTTC. This gives the protein CASSLTSGGHNEQFF. V is TRBV7-2 and J is TRBJ2-1, with TRBD2 matching over 13 bases. J gave up 5 bases and V 3 bases, and 1 base lay outside the gene matches. Germline V gene data show CDR1 as SGHTA and CDR2 as FQGNSA. The CDR3 length is 15 residues.